Detailed here is one T cell receptor (beta chain). Its antigen target is currently unknown. No base quality values were provided; no much bigger clone lies one nucleotide off. This sample is part of a study of control samples from healthy donors and cancer patients (dated by TCRdb to about 2020). The germline V gene yields MNHEY for CDR1 and SVGEGT for CDR2. Reading from cysteine to phenylalanine, the CDR3 counts 17 amino acids. Kept here is only the CDR3 DNA, which spans 51 bases and is read in frame from base 1. Relative to germline, V is missing 2 bases and J is missing 3 bases, with 11 bases of the junction outside any gene match. The library was generated by the immunoSEQ multiplex PCR assay. Sourced from immuneACCESS, this table was stored by TCRdb with only in-frame sequences that have V and J called. A share of the clones is absent; for the studies checked, an unresolved V gene accounts for under half, and the remainder has no known explanation. Counted in this sample were some 150,000 clones; about 94% of them appeared once. The top ten constitute 4.1% of the sample.

The V and J segments used are TRBV6-2 or TRBV6-3 and TRBJ2-7, with TRBD2 identical over 9 junction bases. The TCR was taken from an older woman in good health. Material for sequencing was blood. The CDR3 protein: CASSYRPGTSRFYEQYF. The sequence in DNA is TGTGCCAGCAGTTACCGCCCCGGGACTAGCAGGTTCTACGAGCAGTACTTC.